This T cell receptor (beta chain) was sequenced in a study of T cell therapy after organ transplantation. Study-wide results and caveats: Antirejection and antiviral medication effects could not be assessed.

Germline-derived CDR1 and CDR2 are SGHAT and FQNNGV. V lost 3 bases and J lost 2, with 6 bases in between. This CDR3 contains 13 residues. Of note for this clone: The antigen is undetermined.

Sample time point: 4-8 weeks after completion of therapy. Only in-frame clones appear in the TCRdb table, and some are missing; sequencing was by immunoSEQ multiplex PCR. The table has about 1,000 clones, 68% seen once; the top ten hold 35% to 50%. This receptor was taken from a human patient who had received a solid organ transplant and had CMV disease. Some T cells may be supplied by the graft donor. This rearrangement joins TRBV11-2 to TRBJ2-3, with D hard to call. The sequencing used CD8+ T cells from blood, collected after autologous CMV-specific T cell therapy. The CDR3 DNA sequence: TGTGCCAGCAGCTTCCGATACACAGATACGCAGTATTTT. As protein: CASSFRYTDTQYF. The variable domain in full, completed from reference TRBV11-2 and TRBJ2-3, reads EAGVAQSPRYKIIEKRQSVAFWCNPISGHATLYWYQQILGQGPKLLIQFQNNGVVDDSQLPKDRFSAERLKGVDSTLKIQPAKLEDSAVYLCASSFRYTDTQYFGPGTRLTVL.